This T cell receptor (beta chain) was recorded in a study of blood T cell repertoires in COVID-19. Study as a whole: Samples of COVID-19 (acute and convalescent) were obtained from the United States, Italy and Spain. T cells, B-cell-depleted T cells, or PBMCs provided the cDNA or gDNA that served as material.

As originally analysed: Estimation of nucleated cell counts was performed using reference gene primer amplification. Profiling relied on immunoSEQ multiplex PCR, and the TCRdb table lists in-frame clones only, not all of them. V and J calls and clone size are copied from that table; D and trimming were computed from the DNA. The data contain 100,000 to 120,000 clones, approximately 80% of them singletons. With 0 bases removed from V and 5 bases from J, the gap between germline ends came to 16 bases. The CDR3 has 16 amino acids. Germline CDR1 and CDR2: SGHNT and YYREEE (reference sequence). The chain combines TRBV5-4 with TRBJ2-3; no clear D. Sequenced input: peripheral blood. The receptor was derived from a woman aged 35 to 49 with acute or convalescent COVID-19. The CDR3: CASSLGLSGAGDTQYF. CDR3 nucleotides: TGTGCCAGCAGCTTGGGTCTTTCAGGCGCCGGAGATACGCAGTATTTT.